These 3 T cell receptor beta chains originate from one sample sequenced in a study of human T cells and chemical hapten exposure (dated by TCRdb to the early 2020s). The time point label, read with the paper, signifies: pre-sensitization, week 0. This specimen's treatment or condition label, per the study, means: therapeutic diphenylcyclopropenone sensitization with weekly scalp DPC. The library was produced with RACE. This sample was sequenced with a NextSeq 500. TCRdb passed the public sequencing reads through fastp at Q25 and MiXCR, retaining productive beta sequences. CDR3 protein duplicates are merged, each entry listing the most common genes and DNA. Counted in this sample were around 380,000 distinct CDR3 sequences; about 5% of them appeared once. Together, the top ten hold roughly 8.2% of the sample. Source: whole blood, taken in connection with sensitization to the hapten diphenylcyclopropenone (DPC). These receptors came from a woman aged 18-29 years with alopecia areata. Some clones in this sample may be carry-over from other donors' samples.

This clonotype was observed a few times. CDR3 in amino acids: CASSRILARTDTQYF. The CDR3 bases are TGTGCCAGCAGCCGGATTCTAGCGCGCACAGATACGCAGTATTTT. The chain carries TRBV5-6 and TRBJ2-3, with D possibly matching TRBD2 (6 bases). CDR1 SGHDT and CDR2 YYEEEE come from the germline V gene. V gave up 4 bases and J gave up 1 base, with 13 bases separating them. CDR3 length equals 15 residues.

This clonotype was observed a single time. The chain joins TRBV6-1 to TRBJ1-2, with D unresolved. V lost 3 bases to trimming and J lost 4 bases, with 15 bases between them. Germline CDR1 and CDR2: MNHNS and SASEGT. CDR3 length equals 15 residues. CDR3 coding DNA: TGTGCCAGCAGTGACGCTCCCCCACGGATCTATGGCTACACCTTC. Amino acid sequence: CASSDAPPRIYGYTF.

As for this clonotype: This may come from a read error, since a much larger clone is one base off. This sequence joins TRBV19 and TRBJ2-7; D ambiguous. Germline V lookup: CDR1 LNHDA, CDR2 SQIVND (reference sequence). This CDR3 contains 13 residues. The CDR3 here is CTSSVLPSTEQYF. The CDR3 DNA follows: TGTACCAGTAGTGTTCTCCCCTCAACCGAGCAGTACTTC.